Listed here are 25 T cell receptor beta chains from one sample, sequenced in a study of blood T cell repertoires in COVID-19. The assay was immunoSEQ multiplex PCR, and TCRdb's table has in-frame clones only and misses some. The sample holds 350,000 to 500,000 clones, more than 70% seen once. The specimen was PBMCs or T cells enriched from blood (not recorded which). The receptors were sampled from a woman younger than 35 who had been exposed to COVID-19.

This clone was counted a single time. V usage is TRBV11-2 and J usage is TRBJ2-5, with 13 bases identical to TRBD2. Trimming removed 2 bases from V and 6 bases from J; junction bases left unmatched: 6. CDR3 size: 16 residues. Germline lookup yields CDR1 SGHAT and CDR2 FQNNGV. The CDR3, as DNA: TGTGCCAGCAGCTTACCCCGGACTAGCGGGAGTCAGACCCAGTACTTC. Amino acids: CASSLPRTSGSQTQYF.

The chain recombines TRBV11-2 with TRBJ2-1; no clear D. Deletions cut 0 bases from V and 7 bases from J, with 13 bases between. Germline CDR1 reads SGHAT; CDR2 reads FQNNGV. The CDR3 loop spans 15 amino acids. The CDR3 spells CASSLELVRINEQFF. The CDR3 nucleotides are TGTGCCAGCAGCTTAGAACTCGTTCGAATAAATGAGCAGTTCTTC.

The chain combines TRBV27 with TRBJ2-5; 9 nucleotides agree with TRBD2. Looked up from germline, CDR1 is MNHEY and CDR2 is SMNVEV (reference sequence). V shed 7 bases and J 5 bases; nucleotides not matched to a gene: 11. The CDR3 is 15 residues long. CDR3: CASKKEREVPETQYF. The CDR3 DNA sequence: TGTGCCAGCAAAAAGGAGCGGGAGGTTCCTGAGACCCAGTACTTC.

V is TRBV6-6 and J is TRBJ1-3, with TRBD1 matching 10 bases. Germline CDR1 is MNHNY and CDR2 is SVGAGI (reference sequence). V trimming: 4 bases; J trimming: 4 bases; junction bases outside the gene matches: 1. CDR3 length equals 14 residues. CDR3 region: CASSWGQGGNTIYF. CDR3 nucleotide sequence: TGTGCCAGCAGTTGGGGACAGGGGGGAAACACCATATATTTT.

V and J are TRBV18 and TRBJ1-2; D remains unclear. Germline-derived CDR1 and CDR2 are KGHSH and LQKENI. V was shortened by 3 bases and J by 5 bases, with 10 bases between the two germline ends. There are 13 residues in the CDR3. DNA for the CDR3: TGTGCCAGCTCACCGAACGGCGGGTATGGCTACACCTTC. This encodes CASSPNGGYGYTF.

This chain uses TRBV19 with TRBJ1-2; D call uncertain. The V end was cut by 8 bases, the J end by 4 bases, with 11 bases between. This CDR3 spans 12 amino acids. Per the germline V gene, CDR1 is LNHDA and CDR2 is SQIVND (reference sequence). CDR3 bases: TGTGCCAGTGTCAGCGGATTCTATGGCTACACCTTC. This translates into CASVSGFYGYTF.

The gene calls are TRBV18 and TRBJ2-7, with 9 bases lining up with TRBD1. The V gene's germline CDR1 is KGHSH and CDR2 LQKENI. The CDR3 is 15 residues long. After removal of 0 bases from V and 6 bases from J, the junction contained 6 bases not matched to a gene. The CDR3 sequence: CASSPPVGQGGEQYF. CDR3 coding DNA: TGTGCCAGCTCACCACCGGTGGGACAGGGAGGCGAGCAGTACTTC.

The CDR3 protein is CASSPTGGPSYEQYF. CDR3 coding DNA: TGTGCCAGCAGTCCCACAGGGGGCCCAAGCTACGAGCAGTACTTC. The V gene is TRBV28, the J gene TRBJ2-7, with 9 bases that match TRBD1. Germline lookup yields CDR1 MDHEN and CDR2 SYDVKM. J lost 3 bases, V lost 5 bases, and 8 bases had no gene match. This CDR3 is built from 15 residues.

This clone was detected only once. The chain has TRBV19 and TRBJ2-1, with 14 bases that match TRBD2. This CDR3 has 16 residues. The V and J ends lost 4 bases and 7 bases, in that order; junction bases with no gene match: 6. CDR1 is LNHDA, CDR2 SQIVND, per germline (reference sequence). CDR3 in amino acids: CASSRGLAGDGNEQFF. In nucleotides, the CDR3 is TGTGCCAGTAGTAGGGGACTAGCGGGAGATGGTAATGAGCAGTTCTTC.

The rearrangement uses TRBV28 and TRBJ2-1; 12 bases align to TRBD2. Germline lookup yields CDR1 MDHEN and CDR2 SYDVKM. This CDR3 region has 18 residues. Unmatched junction bases numbered 9, after V lost 2 bases and J lost 4 bases. The DNA for the CDR3 is TGTGCCAGCAGTTTACTCGGGACTAGCGGGCAAGGATACAATGAGCAGTTCTTC. Protein: CASSLLGTSGQGYNEQFF.

This chain connects TRBV27 to TRBJ2-1; D uncertain. The germline CDR1 and CDR2 sequences are MNHEY and SMNVEV (reference sequence). The V gene lost 4 bases and the J gene lost 10 bases, with 14 bases spanning the gap. This CDR3 has 13 residues. CDR3 protein: CASSSRIGGEQFF. In nucleotides, the CDR3 is TGTGCCAGCAGTTCCCGAATAGGCGGAGAGCAGTTCTTC.

The chain employs TRBV4-3 and TRBJ1-6; D is possibly TRBD1 (6 bases). This CDR3 is 16 amino acids long. Trimming stripped 0 bases from V and 7 bases from J, with 13 bases between. Germline CDR1 is LGHNA and CDR2 is YSLEER. The CDR3 reads CASSQDRQGRNSPLHF. In DNA, the CDR3 is TGCGCCAGCAGCCAAGACAGGCAGGGGAGAAATTCACCCCTCCACTTT.

The rearrangement joins TRBV10-3 to TRBJ2-7; tentatively, D is TRBD1 (5 bases). This CDR3 spans 14 amino acids. Trimming removed 3 bases from V and 4 bases from J, with 13 bases in between. CDR1 is ENHRY, CDR2 SYGVKD, per germline. The chain's CDR3 is CAISDPGLVYEQYF. The CDR3 DNA is TGTGCCATCAGTGACCCAGGGCTGGTTTACGAGCAGTACTTC.

The CDR3 nucleotides read TGTGCCAGCAGTCCCCTAGACAGAACTAATGAAAAACTGTTTTTT. Residues: CASSPLDRTNEKLFF. The V and J genes are TRBV27 and TRBJ1-4; D is possibly TRBD1 (5 bases). The germline V and J ends were trimmed by 5 bases and 1 base, with 11 bases remaining between them. Germline V gives CDR1 MNHEY, CDR2 SMNVEV (reference sequence). CDR3 length equals 15 residues.

The V gene is TRBV2, the J gene TRBJ2-5; TRBD2 aligns across 12 bases. The length of the CDR3 is 16 residues. The V and J ends lost 6 bases and 1 base, in that order; junction bases with no gene match: 6. In germline, CDR1 is SNHLY, CDR2 FYNNEI. CDR3: CASRLTSGRGQETQYF. The CDR3 region has the DNA TGTGCCAGCAGGCTGACTAGCGGGAGAGGCCAAGAGACCCAGTACTTC. Full variable domain (rest looked up from reference TRBV2 and TRBJ2-5): EPEVTQTPSHQVTQMGQEVILRCVPISNHLYFYWYRQILGQKVEFLVSFYNNEISEKSEIFDDQFSVERPDGSNFTLKIRSTKLEDSAMYFCASRLTSGRGQETQYFGPGTRLLVL.

The J gene is TRBJ1-5, the V gene TRBV9; D possibly corresponds to TRBD1 (5 bases). Trimming pared 2 bases from V and 3 bases from J, leaving 12 bases between. The CDR3 extends over 15 amino acids. The germline gives CDR1 SGDLS, CDR2 YYNGEE. Written as DNA, the CDR3 is TGTGCCAGCAGCGTCCTAAGGGGCGACAATCAGCCCCAGCATTTT. Its protein is CASSVLRGDNQPQHF.

The chain joins TRBV27 to TRBJ1-2, with D possibly TRBD1 on 6 matching bases. V shed 4 bases and J shed 8 bases, with 20 bases lying between them. The germline V gene encodes CDR1 MNHEY and CDR2 SMNVEV (reference sequence). The CDR3 runs 15 residues. The CDR3 region is CASSSSSGAFGGYTF. The CDR3, as DNA: TGTGCCAGCAGTTCCAGTTCAGGGGCGTTCGGAGGCTACACCTTC.

The chain combines TRBV7-2 with TRBJ1-4, with a tentative D call TRBD1 (5 bases). The CDR3 is made up of 15 amino acids. Germline CDR1 reads SGHTA; CDR2 reads FQGNSA. The ends were cut back, 5 bases at V and 8 bases at J, with 18 bases in the middle. Here the CDR3 reads CASSHRRGLGEKLFF. In DNA form, the CDR3 reads TGTGCCAGCAGCCATCGACGGGGACTCGGGGAAAAACTGTTTTTT.

The gene calls are TRBV4-1 and TRBJ2-7; D perhaps matches TRBD1 (6 bases). The CDR3 sequence is 14 residues long. Germline V CDR1 and CDR2: MGHRA, YSYEKL. Trimming took off 6 bases at V and 0 bases at J, with 12 bases between the two ends. The CDR3 region is CASREQGSSYEQYF. DNA for the CDR3: TGCGCCAGCAGGGAACAGGGTAGCTCCTACGAGCAGTACTTC.

The V and J genes are TRBV7-9 and TRBJ2-5, with a tentative D call TRBD2 (6 bases). V was cut by 5 bases and J by 5 bases, with 21 bases left in between. The germline V gene encodes CDR1 SEHNR and CDR2 FQNEAQ (reference sequence). This CDR3 comprises 16 residues. The CDR3 region is CASSTAGTALGETQYF. The CDR3 bases are TGTGCCAGCAGCACAGCCGGGACTGCTTTGGGGGAGACCCAGTACTTC.

This chain links TRBV18 with TRBJ1-1; D is undetermined. The germline V and J ends were trimmed by 1 base and 2 bases, with 11 bases remaining between them. This CDR3 region has 15 residues. CDR1 and CDR2 (germline): KGHSH, LQKENI. The CDR3 loop reads CASSPQRDPNTEAFF. CDR3 coding DNA: TGTGCCAGCTCACCACAGAGGGATCCAAACACTGAAGCTTTCTTT.

The chain recombines TRBV28 with TRBJ2-3; 7 bases map to TRBD2. The CDR3 loop spans 12 amino acids. The V segment lost 10 bases and the J segment 6 bases; nucleotides outside the gene matches: 7. In germline, CDR1 is MDHEN, CDR2 SYDVKM. Written as DNA, the CDR3 is TGTGCCACCCGACTAGCTTGGGATACGCAGTATTTT. It yields the protein CATRLAWDTQYF.

This chain connects TRBV5-1 to TRBJ1-3, with 7 nucleotides matching TRBD1. This CDR3 spans 19 amino acids. V lost 4 bases to trimming and J lost 3 bases; unmatched junction nucleotides: 19. Per germline, CDR1 SGHRS and CDR2 YFSETQ. The CDR3 sequence: CASSRAPGTEAAFGNTIYF. The CDR3 DNA is TGCGCCAGCAGCAGGGCTCCCGGGACAGAGGCCGCCTTTGGAAACACCATATATTTT. The full variable domain, its missing parts supplied by reference TRBV5-1 and TRBJ1-3, is KAGVTQTPRYLIKTRGQQVTLSCSPISGHRSVSWYQQTPGQGLQFLFEYFSETQRNKGNFPGRFSGRQFSNSRSEMNVSTLELGDSALYLCASSRAPGTEAAFGNTIYFGEGSWLTVV.

The chain couples TRBV5-8 to TRBJ2-1, with 12 bases that match TRBD2. This CDR3 is built from 18 residues. CDR1 is SGHTS, CDR2 YDEGEE, per germline. The ends lost 0 bases at V and 4 bases at J; junction bases unmatched: 8. In DNA form, the CDR3 reads TGTGCCAGCAGCTTGGTTTCTGGGCTAGCGGGAGGGTACAATGAGCAGTTCTTC. Amino acids: CASSLVSGLAGGYNEQFF.

The table lists this clone with a count of one. The chain couples TRBV27 to TRBJ1-5; possibly TRBD1 for D (5 bases). CDR1 and CDR2 from the germline V gene are MNHEY and SMNVEV (reference sequence). The V end lost 5 bases, the J end lost 5 bases, and 22 bases lay between the germline ends. CDR3 size: 17 residues. CDR3 loop: CASSLAGTAGRYQPQHF. CDR3 DNA: TGTGCCAGCAGTCTAGCCGGGACGGCGGGAAGGTATCAGCCCCAGCATTTT.